The T cell receptor beta chain described here comes from a study of cytomegalovirus exposure and HLA in healthy donors. General study findings and limits: Per a later analysis, fewer than 20,000 TCR beta sequences showed association with HLA alleles at 0.05 false discovery rate.

As regards this clone: Its cognate antigen is unknown.

The PCR ran on 60 Vbeta and 13 Jbeta primers. TCRdb keeps only in-frame clones here, not all; method: immunoSEQ multiplex PCR. The top ten hold 4.5% to 7% of the sample, which has around 230,000 clones, about four fifths seen once. Sample: PBMCs. The sequence was obtained from a man aged 35 to 55 in good health and CMV-seropositive.

CDR3 nucleotides: TGCAGCGTTGGACAGGGACAACGGGGCTACACCTTC. Its protein product is CSVGQGQRGYTF. V gene TRBV29-1 combines with J gene TRBJ1-2; 7 bases agree with TRBD1. Losses at the gene ends were 4 bases for V and 8 bases for J; bases not matched to a gene: 7. Germline CDR1 is SQVTM and CDR2 is ANQGSEA. This CDR3 has 12 residues.